The entry below describes one TCR beta chain. The antigen this receptor binds is unknown. Base-call qualities are not available, and no considerably larger clone is one nucleotide away. This specimen belongs to a study of sequential checkpoint blockade in melanoma (dated by TCRdb to about 2019). The study in broad terms: Patients were assigned by 1:1 randomization to either first-line nivolumab followed by ipilimumab (arm A) or ipilimumab followed by nivolumab (arm B). Maintenance nivolumab came after both trial sequences.

Overall study outcomes, separate from this receptor: Validation of the response-prediction model combining TCR metrics and mutation burden is needed in larger, independent patient cohorts.

The treatment or condition label corresponds to: randomized to nivolumab then ipilimumab (arm A) or the reverse (arm B). Prior DNA-damaging chemotherapy had not been received by any trial patient. On a FACS Aria II flow cytometer, live CD3+CD8+ cells that were negative for CD19 and CD56 were sorted from thawed PBMCs. CheckMate 064, a randomized, open-label phase II trial of sequential checkpoint blockade, was the source of the samples, all of which came from patients with melanoma. Peripheral blood mononuclear cells were collected by leukapheresis, purified using Ficoll-Paque, and frozen in human serum containing about 9.8% DMSO. Right after sorting, the blood CD3+CD8+ cells were verified to be >95% pure, and DNA extraction followed. The immunoSEQ Assay was used to immunosequence TCRbeta CDR3 regions from genomic DNA. Prior to high-throughput sequencing, genomic DNA was amplified by bias-controlled multiplex PCR. In the authors' own workflow: To quantify the absolute abundance of each unique TCRbeta CDR3 region, the sequences were collapsed and filtered. Clonality, defined as 1 minus Pielou's evenness, was calculated using productive rearrangements only. A previously published method was used to identify clones with significantly greater frequencies in on-treatment samples than in baseline samples. The table was pulled from immuneACCESS by TCRdb, which kept in-frame rearrangements only. Such tables lose some clones; where checked, under half of the loss comes from unresolved V genes, and the rest has no known cause. Clonal size and the V and J genes are those of that table, whereas D and trimming came from the DNA. The sample data list around 20,000 clones, and about three fifths of these were observed just once. Jointly, the top ten make up approximately 18% of the sample.

Sequences were derived from CD8+ T cells sorted from blood (inferred from file names), sampled from a patient given nivolumab and ipilimumab in sequence. The origin of this receptor is a human donor with melanoma.

The DNA sequence is as follows: TGCGCCAGCAGCCAAGTTTATGGGGCTAGCAATCAGCCCCAGCATTTT. Its protein is CASSQVYGASNQPQHF. The sequence is built from TRBV4-1 and TRBJ1-5, and perhaps TRBD1 as D gene, on 5 matching bases. Inclusive of the bounding cysteine and phenylalanine, the CDR3 is 16 residues long. The sequence is cut down to CDR3 DNA, 48 bases in frame from base 1. The germline V gene sets CDR1 to MGHRA and CDR2 to YSYEKL. Between the V and J ends, shortened by 1 base and 0 bases respectively, the junction contains 10 bases.